The clone carrying this TCR beta chain was seen more than once but under ten times. Produced via immunoSEQ multiplex PCR; TCRdb's table is partial and in-frame only. The sample includes more than 25,000 clones, roughly four fifths of them seen just once. This record comes from a study of OX40 agonist ivuxolimab in advanced cancers. Overall study: Prior anti-PD-1, anti-PD-L1 or anti-CTLA-4 therapy did not bar entry, and more than 35% had some.

Germline V gene sequence: CDR1 SGHNT, CDR2 YENEEA. Trimming left V 1 base short and J 4 bases short, with 17 bases between. There are 17 residues in the CDR3. This clonotype was obtained from an adult with an advanced solid tumor such as melanoma, head and neck, liver or kidney cancer. The rearrangement joins TRBV11-3 to TRBJ2-1; weak D call: TRBD2 (5 bases). The sequencing here drew on CD4+ or CD8+ T cells sorted from blood, taken in a trial of the OX40 agonist ivuxolimab. CDR3 DNA sequence: TGTGCCAGCAGCTTAGGGGCTAGCTTCATGGGTTACAATGAGCAGTTCTTC. Protein product: CASSLGASFMGYNEQFF. Complete variable domain (other parts from reference TRBV11-3 and TRBJ2-1): EAGVVQSPRYKIIEKKQPVAFWCNPISGHNTLYWYLQNLGQGPELLIRYENEEAVDDSQLPKDRFSAERLKGVDSTLKIQPAELGDSAVYLCASSLGASFMGYNEQFFGPGTRLTVL.